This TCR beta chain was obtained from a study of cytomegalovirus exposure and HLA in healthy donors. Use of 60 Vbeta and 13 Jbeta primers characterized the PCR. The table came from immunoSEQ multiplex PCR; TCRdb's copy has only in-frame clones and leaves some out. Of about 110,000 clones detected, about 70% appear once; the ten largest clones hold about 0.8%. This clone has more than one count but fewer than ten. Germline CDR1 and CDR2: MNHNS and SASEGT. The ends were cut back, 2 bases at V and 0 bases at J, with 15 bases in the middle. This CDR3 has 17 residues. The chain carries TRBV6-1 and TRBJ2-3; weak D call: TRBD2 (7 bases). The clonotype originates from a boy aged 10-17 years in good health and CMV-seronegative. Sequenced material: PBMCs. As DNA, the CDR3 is TGTGCCAGCAGTGAAAGGGGGAGGGGTCGGAGCACAGATACGCAGTATTTT. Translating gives CASSERGRGRSTDTQYF.